These T cell receptor beta chains were read from a single sample in a study of blood T cell repertoires in COVID-19. Using immunoSEQ multiplex PCR, the repertoire was profiled, and TCRdb retains in-frame clones only, with some absent. The table lists about 190,000 clones, roughly 83% of them singletons. The sample was PBMCs or T cells enriched from blood (not recorded which). These receptors originate from a woman in her twenties or thirties who had recovered from COVID-19. Each CDR3 is given without its conserved first and last residue. The listing skips clone size in some rows; elsewhere it reads once, few, many or a size class.

V: TRBV12-3/TRBV12-4; size: .; CDR3: ASSLGTGGEAF
V: TRBV28; size: .; CDR3: ASGGTGIYGYT
V: TRBV4-1; size: .; CDR3: ASSQGGGREAEAF
V: TRBV10-3; size: .; CDR3: AISSTTLAGEQF
V: TRBV14; size: .; CDR3: ASSQGGSGPQH
V: TRBV29-1; size: .; CDR3: SARESPNVLT
V: TRBV18; size: .; CDR3: ASSRGGPGGEKLF
V: TRBV6-5; size: .; CDR3: ASSLGGGLTDTQY
V: TRBV2; size: .; CDR3: ASRHDRVWEKLF
V: TRBV2; size: .; CDR3: ASSQQGSNQPQH
V: TRBV27; size: .; CDR3: ASSLSVSGSHEQY
V: TRBV7-3; size: few; CDR3: ASSLDRDNEQF
V: TRBV19; size: many; CDR3: ASSISEGGNYGYT
V: TRBV24-1; size: .; CDR3: ATSEQGVAQPQH
V: TRBV4-2; size: .; CDR3: ASSQTLAAGPPTDTQY
V: TRBV9; size: .; CDR3: ASSVGLRTEAF
V: TRBV4-1; size: .; CDR3: ASSQGKASGRGLEQY
V: TRBV19; size: .; CDR3: ASSLRGGMEDTQY
V: TRBV19; size: .; CDR3: ASSLRGMNTEAF
V: TRBV3-1/TRBV3-2; size: .; CDR3: ASSPRQGGWPQH
V: TRBV7-8; size: few; CDR3: ASSERDFPDTQY
V: TRBV5-1; size: .; CDR3: ASLPGGLTDTQY
V: TRBV7-8; size: .; CDR3: ASSPNGDGYT
V: TRBV15; size: .; CDR3: ATSREPGADTQY
V: TRBV19; size: .; CDR3: ASSIGLAFDEQF
V: TRBV7-3; size: .; CDR3: ASSATRAGGELF
V: TRBV7-2; size: .; CDR3: ASSFSGAYNEQF
V: TRBV9; size: .; CDR3: ASSVEIGGGEQGTQY
V: TRBV5-1; size: .; CDR3: ASSLASLSGGHGYT